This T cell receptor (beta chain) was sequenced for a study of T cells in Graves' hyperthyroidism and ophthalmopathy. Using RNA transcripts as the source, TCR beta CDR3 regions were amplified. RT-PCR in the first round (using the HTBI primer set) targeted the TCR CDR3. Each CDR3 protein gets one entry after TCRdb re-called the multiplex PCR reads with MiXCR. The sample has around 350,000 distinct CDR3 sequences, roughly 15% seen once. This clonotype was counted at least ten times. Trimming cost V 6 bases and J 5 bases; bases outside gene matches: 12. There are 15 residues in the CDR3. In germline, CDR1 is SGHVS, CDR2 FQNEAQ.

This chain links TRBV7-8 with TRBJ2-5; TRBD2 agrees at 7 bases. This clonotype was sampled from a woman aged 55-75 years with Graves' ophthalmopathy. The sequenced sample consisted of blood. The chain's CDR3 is CASRVGTTTWETQYF. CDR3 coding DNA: TGTGCCAGCAGGGTAGGGACTACCACCTGGGAGACCCAGTACTTC. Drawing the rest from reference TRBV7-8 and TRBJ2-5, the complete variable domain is GAGVSQSPRYKVAKRGQDVALRCDPISGHVSLFWYQQALGQGPEFLTYFQNEAQLDKSGLPSDRFFAERPEGSVSTLKIQRTQQEDSAVYLCASRVGTTTWETQYFGPGTRLLVL.